This T cell receptor beta chain was sequenced in a study of Ad26.COV2.S vaccination and SARS-CoV-2 variants (dated by TCRdb to about 2021). General notes on the study: Donors in the vaccine arm were drawn from COV1001, a phase I-IIa trial of Ad26.COV2.S in healthy adults that was multicentre, randomized, double-blind and placebo-controlled. Ad26.COV2.S was administered intramuscularly at a dose of 5x10^10 or 1x10^11 viral particles, either as one shot or as two shots given 56 days apart. TCRbeta repertoire sequencing served as the tool for gauging how specific and how broad the SARS-CoV-2-reactive T cell receptors were following Ad26.COV2.S vaccination. A total of 32 samples were included in the TCR-sequenced set, comprising around 19 Ad26.COV2.S vaccine recipients, 5 placebo recipients and 8 SARS-CoV-2 convalescent individuals. Trial participants were randomized into five groups of five, in which low-dose or high-dose Ad26.COV2.S was given once or twice, or placebo was given on both occasions. Throughout the experiments and outcome assessment, investigators stayed blinded to trial group allocation.

This sample's treatment or condition label indicates: around 19 received Ad26.COV2.S at low or high dose, single or two shots; about 5 received placebo; per-sample allocation not given. Repertoires of vaccine and placebo recipients were sequenced from samples taken on day 63 after the first injection. Cohort 1b enrolled around 23 adults aged 18-55 years at a single site in Boston, USA, between 29 July and 7 August 2020. Ad26.COV2.S consisted of a replication-incompetent adenovirus type 26 vector by which a prefusion-stabilized SARS-CoV-2 spike protein from the original Wuhan strain was expressed. V was cut back by 1 base and J by 6 bases, leaving a gap of 11 bases between them. Looking up the germline V gene yields CDR1 SGHDT and CDR2 YYEEEE. There are 14 amino acids in the CDR3, from cysteine to phenylalanine inclusive. Only the CDR3 portion is preserved as DNA: 42 bases, with reading frame beginning at the first base.

In regard to this clone: Which antigen it targets is not known. Qualities for individual bases were not recorded, and no much larger clone is one base off.

The immunoSEQ Assay was used to sequence TCRbeta CDR3 regions. After extraction, genomic DNA underwent amplification by bias-controlled multiplex PCR, followed by high-throughput sequencing. The source study handled its data this way. To quantify the absolute abundance of every unique TCRbeta CDR3 region, sequences were collapsed and filtered. T cell fraction was estimated by normalizing TCRbeta template counts to usable DNA, which was measured by amplifying reference genes present in all nucleated cells. Repertoire TCRs were annotated as SARS-CoV-2-specific when V gene, CDR3 amino acid sequence and J gene were exactly matched to a known reactive TCR set. The reference SARS-CoV-2 TCR set was derived from MIRA and filtered for enrichment in COVID-19-positive ImmuneCODE repertoires, a step that removed public or cross-reactive TCRs. Drawing on the MIRA antigens, annotated TCRs were analysed further at the level of specific ORF or position within ORF. Breadth was defined as the number of annotated unique rearrangements divided by the total number of unique productive rearrangements, and depth was defined as the summed frequency of the annotated unique rearrangements. Two-sided Wilcoxon rank-sum tests were applied when comparing TCR breadth between groups. TCRdb mirrors the immuneACCESS table, restricted to in-frame sequences. Some clones are absent from its copies; in checked studies, under half trace to an unresolved V gene, and the reason for the others is unknown. V and J calls and clone size are copied from that table; D and trimming were computed from the DNA. A total of about 350,000 clones appear in this sample, about 86% of them only once. Of the sample, around a tenth falls within the top ten clones.

The paper's findings and limits, for the study overall: Substantial breadth of spike-specific CD8+ and CD4+ T cell responses was reported after vaccination. The study lacked the statistical power to compare responses across vaccine doses or regimens. Spike-specific TCR breadth was higher in Ad26.COV2.S recipients than in placebo recipients (P = 0.0014). Non-spike TCR breadth was comparable between vaccine and placebo recipients, consistent with the vaccine containing only spike. The authors noted that total T cell responses may have been underestimated by the TCR breadth and depth analyses.

This sample comprised peripheral blood, obtained in a trial of Ad26.COV2.S vaccine versus placebo. This TCR derives from a person aged 18-60 years who received the Ad26.COV2.S COVID-19 vaccine or a placebo. The chain is assembled from TRBV5-6 and TRBJ1-5, with a weak D call of TRBD1 (5 bases match). The sequence in DNA is TGTGCCAGCAGCTTGTGGGGGGGTGGTCAGCCCCAGCATTTT. Its coded protein is CASSLWGGGQPQHF. With the rest looked up from the reference TRBV5-6 and TRBJ1-5 genes rather than sequenced, the full variable domain is DAGVTQSPTHLIKTRGQQVTLRCSPKSGHDTVSWYQQALGQGPQFIFQYYEEEERQRGNFPDRFSGHQFPNYSSELNVNALLLGDSALYLCASSLWGGGQPQHFGDGTRLSIL.